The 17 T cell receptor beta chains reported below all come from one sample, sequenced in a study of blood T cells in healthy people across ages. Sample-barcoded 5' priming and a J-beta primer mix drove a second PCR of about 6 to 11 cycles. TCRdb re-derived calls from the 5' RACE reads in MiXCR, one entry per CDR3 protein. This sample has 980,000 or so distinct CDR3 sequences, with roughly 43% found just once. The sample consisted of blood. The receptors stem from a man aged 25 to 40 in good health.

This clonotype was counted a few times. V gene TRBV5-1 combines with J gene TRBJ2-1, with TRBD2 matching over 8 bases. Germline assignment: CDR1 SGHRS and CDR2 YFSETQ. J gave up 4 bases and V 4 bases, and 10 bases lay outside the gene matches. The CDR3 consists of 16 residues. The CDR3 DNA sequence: TGCGCCAGCAGCCCTAATGTAGCGGGGAATTACAATGAGCAGTTCTTC. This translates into CASSPNVAGNYNEQFF.

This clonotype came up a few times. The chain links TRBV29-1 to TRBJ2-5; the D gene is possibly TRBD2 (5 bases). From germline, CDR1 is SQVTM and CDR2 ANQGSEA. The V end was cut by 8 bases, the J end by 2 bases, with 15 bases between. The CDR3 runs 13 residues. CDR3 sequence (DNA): TGCAGCTCCCTCGGGAACAGACAAGAGACCCAGTACTTC. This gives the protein CSSLGNRQETQYF.

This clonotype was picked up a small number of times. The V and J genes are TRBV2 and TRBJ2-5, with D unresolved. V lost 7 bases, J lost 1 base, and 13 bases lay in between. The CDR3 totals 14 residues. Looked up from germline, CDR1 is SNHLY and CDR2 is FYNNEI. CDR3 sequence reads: CASTLKRLQETQYF. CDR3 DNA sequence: TGTGCCAGCACCCTGAAAAGACTCCAAGAGACCCAGTACTTC. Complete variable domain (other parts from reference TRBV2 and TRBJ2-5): EPEVTQTPSHQVTQMGQEVILRCVPISNHLYFYWYRQILGQKVEFLVSFYNNEISEKSEIFDDQFSVERPDGSNFTLKIRSTKLEDSAMYFCASTLKRLQETQYFGPGTRLLVL.

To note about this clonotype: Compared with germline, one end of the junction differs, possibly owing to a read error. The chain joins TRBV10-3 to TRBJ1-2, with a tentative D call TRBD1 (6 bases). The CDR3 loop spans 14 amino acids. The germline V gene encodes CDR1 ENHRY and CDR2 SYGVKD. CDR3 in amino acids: CAVSERGTNYGYTF. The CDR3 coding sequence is TGTGCCGTCAGTGAACGGGGGACAAACTATGGCTACACCTTC.

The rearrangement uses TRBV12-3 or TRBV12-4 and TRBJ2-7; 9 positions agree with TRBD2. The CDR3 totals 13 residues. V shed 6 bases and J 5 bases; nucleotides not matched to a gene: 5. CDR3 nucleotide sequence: TGTGCCAGCAGGTATAGCGGGGGCCACGAGCAGTACTTC. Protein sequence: CASRYSGGHEQYF.

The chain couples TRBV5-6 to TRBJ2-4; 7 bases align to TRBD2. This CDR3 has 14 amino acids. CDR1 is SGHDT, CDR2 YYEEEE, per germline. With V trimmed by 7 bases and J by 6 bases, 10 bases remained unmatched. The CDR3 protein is CASVRRTGGNIQYF. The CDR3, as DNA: TGTGCCAGCGTACGTCGGACGGGAGGAAACATTCAGTACTTC.

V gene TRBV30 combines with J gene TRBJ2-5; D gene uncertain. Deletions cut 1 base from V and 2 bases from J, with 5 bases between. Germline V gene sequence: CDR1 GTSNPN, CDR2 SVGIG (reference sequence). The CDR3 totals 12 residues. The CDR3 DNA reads TGTGCCTGGAGTGATAGGCAAGAGACCCAGTACTTC. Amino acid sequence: CAWSDRQETQYF.

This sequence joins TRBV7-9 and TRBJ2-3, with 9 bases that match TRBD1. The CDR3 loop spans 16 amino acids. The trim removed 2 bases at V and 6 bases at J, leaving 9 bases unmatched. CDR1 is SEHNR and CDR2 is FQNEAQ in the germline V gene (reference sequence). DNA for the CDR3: TGTGCCAGCAGCTTATTCGGGGACAGGGACGTGGATACGCAGTATTTT. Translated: CASSLFGDRDVDTQYF.

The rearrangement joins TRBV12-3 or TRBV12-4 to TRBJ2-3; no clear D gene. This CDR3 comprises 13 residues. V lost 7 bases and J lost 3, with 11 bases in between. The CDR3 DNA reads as TGTGCCAGCACCCGGGTCAGGACAGATACGCAGTATTTT. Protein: CASTRVRTDTQYF.

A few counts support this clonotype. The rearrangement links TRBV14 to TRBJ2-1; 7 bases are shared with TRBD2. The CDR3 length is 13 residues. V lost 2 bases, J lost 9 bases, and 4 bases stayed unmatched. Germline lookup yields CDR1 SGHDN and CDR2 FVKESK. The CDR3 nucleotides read TGTGCCAGCAGCCAAACTAGCGTCGGTGAGCAGTTCTTC. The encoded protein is CASSQTSVGEQFF.

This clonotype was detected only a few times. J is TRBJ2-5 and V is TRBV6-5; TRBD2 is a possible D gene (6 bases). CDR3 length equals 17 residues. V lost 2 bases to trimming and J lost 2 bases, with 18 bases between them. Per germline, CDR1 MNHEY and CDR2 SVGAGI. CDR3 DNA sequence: TGTGCCAGCAGTTACAGGGCTCCGGGACTTGCTCAAGAGACCCAGTACTTC. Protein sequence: CASSYRAPGLAQETQYF.

The CDR3 loop is CASSPSRTGDQETQYF. CDR3 nucleotide sequence: TGTGCCAGCTCACCAAGCAGGACAGGGGACCAAGAGACCCAGTACTTC. The chain recombines TRBV18 with TRBJ2-5; TRBD1 matches 9 bases. This CDR3 comprises 16 residues. Germline CDR1 KGHSH, CDR2 LQKENI. After removal of 2 bases from V and 0 bases from J, the junction contained 4 bases not matched to a gene.

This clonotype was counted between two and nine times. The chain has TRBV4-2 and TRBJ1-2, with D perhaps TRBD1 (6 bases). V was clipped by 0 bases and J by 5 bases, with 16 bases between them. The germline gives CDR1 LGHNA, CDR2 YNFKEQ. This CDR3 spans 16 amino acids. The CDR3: CASSQDPTGPMYGYTF. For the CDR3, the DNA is TGTGCCAGCAGCCAAGACCCGACAGGTCCTATGTATGGCTACACCTTC.

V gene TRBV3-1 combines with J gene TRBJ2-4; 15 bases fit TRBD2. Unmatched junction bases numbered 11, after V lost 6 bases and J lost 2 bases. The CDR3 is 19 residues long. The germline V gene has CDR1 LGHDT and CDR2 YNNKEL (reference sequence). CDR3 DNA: TGTGCCAGCAGTCAACCGGGACTAGCGGGGGGTGGAACCAAAAACATTCAGTACTTC. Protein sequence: CASSQPGLAGGGTKNIQYF. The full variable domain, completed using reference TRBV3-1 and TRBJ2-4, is DTAVSQTPKYLVTQMGNDKSIKCEQNLGHDTMYWYKQDSKKFLKIMFSYNNKELIINETVPNRFSPKSPDKAHLNLHINSLELGDSAVYFCASSQPGLAGGGTKNIQYFGAGTRLSVL.

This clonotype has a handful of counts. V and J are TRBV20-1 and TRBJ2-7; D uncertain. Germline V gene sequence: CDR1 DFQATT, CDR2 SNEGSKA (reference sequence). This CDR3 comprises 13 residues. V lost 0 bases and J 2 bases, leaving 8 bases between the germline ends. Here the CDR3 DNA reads TGCAGTGCTAGAGATGCGTCAGCCTACGAGCAGTACTTC. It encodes CSARDASAYEQYF.

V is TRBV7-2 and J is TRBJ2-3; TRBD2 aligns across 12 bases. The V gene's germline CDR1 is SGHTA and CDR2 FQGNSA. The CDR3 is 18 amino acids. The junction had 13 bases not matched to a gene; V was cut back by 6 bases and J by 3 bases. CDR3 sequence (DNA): TGTGCCAGCAGTTTAAACATCCTAGCGGGGGGGCGGACAGATACGCAGTATTTT. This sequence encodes CASSLNILAGGRTDTQYF.

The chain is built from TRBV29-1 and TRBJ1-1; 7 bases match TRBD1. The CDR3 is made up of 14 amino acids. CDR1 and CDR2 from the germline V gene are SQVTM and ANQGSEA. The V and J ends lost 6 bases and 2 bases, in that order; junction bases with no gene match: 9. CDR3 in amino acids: CSVQTGNYNTEAFF. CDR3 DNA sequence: TGCAGCGTCCAGACAGGGAATTATAACACTGAAGCTTTCTTT.